Listed here are 2 T cell receptor beta chains from one sample, sequenced in a study of cytomegalovirus exposure and HLA in healthy donors. Vbeta (60) and Jbeta (13) primers were used in the PCR. Generated by immunoSEQ multiplex PCR, the TCRdb table keeps only in-frame clones and is missing some. The sample holds over 100,000 clones, about 82% seen once. Specimen: PBMCs. These receptor sequences come from a man aged 25-45 years in good health and CMV-seronegative.

V usage is TRBV5-4 and J usage is TRBJ1-5, with D unresolved. Per the germline V gene, CDR1 is SGHNT and CDR2 is YYREEE (reference sequence). V was trimmed by 0 bases and J by 7 bases, leaving 8 bases between them. The CDR3 spans 13 residues. The chain's CDR3 is CASSLAPGQPQHF. Here the CDR3 DNA reads TGTGCCAGCAGCTTGGCACCCGGGCAGCCCCAGCATTTT.

This chain connects TRBV5-1 to TRBJ1-3; tentatively, D is TRBD1 (6 bases). Germline V gene sequence: CDR1 SGHRS, CDR2 YFSETQ. This CDR3 is built from 15 residues. The V end was cut by 0 bases, the J end by 2 bases, with 9 bases between. CDR3 sequence (DNA): TGCGCCAGCAGCTTGGACAGGGCGGCTGGAAACACCATATATTTT. It codes for CASSLDRAAGNTIYF.